Below, 32 T cell receptor beta chains from the same sample are listed, as sequenced in a study of cytomegalovirus exposure and HLA in healthy donors. 60 Vbeta and 13 Jbeta primers were used in PCR. Assay used: immunoSEQ multiplex PCR; TCRdb lists only in-frame clones, some missing. The repertoire has some 120,000 clones, 75% to 90% of them found once; the top ten carry 1%. The sequencing input was PBMCs. The receptors derive from a man between 40 and 49 years old in good health and CMV-seronegative.

The gene calls are TRBV28 and TRBJ2-5, with TRBD1 identical over 7 bases. Trimming took 6 bases from V and 5 from J; bases not matched to a gene: 9. This CDR3 has 14 amino acids. Germline CDR1 and CDR2: MDHEN and SYDVKM. The CDR3 DNA reads TGTGCCAGCAGCTCACAGGGGAGTGGGGAGACCCAGTACTTC. Translated: CASSSQGSGETQYF.

This clone showed up just once. The chain couples TRBV14 to TRBJ2-1; D uncertain. The V gene's germline CDR1 is SGHDN and CDR2 FVKESK. V dropped 0 bases and J dropped 9 bases, with 12 bases sitting between them. The CDR3 length is 14 residues. CDR3 DNA: TGTGCCAGCAGCCAAGATATCGGGTTCGGTGAGCAGTTCTTC. Translating it yields CASSQDIGFGEQFF.

This chain connects TRBV5-1 to TRBJ2-7; a possible D gene is TRBD1 (6 bases). The germline V and J ends were trimmed by 4 bases and 3 bases, with 14 bases remaining between them. Germline CDR1 SGHRS, CDR2 YFSETQ. This CDR3 is 14 amino acids long. The CDR3 DNA reads TGCGCCAGCAGCCTTGTCAAACAGGGCTACGAGCAGTACTTC. This codes for CASSLVKQGYEQYF.

Note on this clone: In the same sample, other DNA sequences code for this CDR3. This sequence joins TRBV29-1 and TRBJ2-3; weak D call: TRBD1 (5 bases). The germline gives CDR1 SQVTM, CDR2 ANQGSEA. This CDR3 region has 13 residues. Trimming took 2 bases from V and 1 from J, leaving 7 bases between them. CDR3 sequence: CSVETGGTDTQYF. The CDR3 DNA reads as TGCAGCGTTGAAACAGGCGGCACAGATACGCAGTATTTT.

Note on this clone: The junction does not match germline at one end; this may be a read error. The V gene is TRBV29-1, the J gene TRBJ2-5, with D unresolved. This CDR3 is built from 11 residues. Per the germline V gene, CDR1 is SQVTM and CDR2 is ANQGSEA. The CDR3 reads CSVELGEAQYF. CDR3 DNA sequence: TGCAGCGTTGAATTAGGAGAGGCCCAGTACTTC.

The chain recombines TRBV2 with TRBJ2-2, with 7 positions matching TRBD2. V shed 5 bases and J 1 base; nucleotides not matched to a gene: 7. Germline-derived CDR1 and CDR2 are SNHLY and FYNNEI. The CDR3 loop spans 16 amino acids. The CDR3 sequence is CASSSQAGKNTGELFF. In DNA form, the CDR3 reads TGTGCCAGCAGTTCCCAAGCGGGGAAGAACACCGGGGAGCTGTTTTTT.

The gene calls are TRBV5-4 and TRBJ2-7; possibly TRBD1 for D (7 bases). The CDR3 is made up of 15 amino acids. V was pared by 5 bases and J by 6 bases, with 21 bases between. Germline values: CDR1 SGHNT, CDR2 YYREEE (reference sequence). CDR3 in amino acids: CASRSPTGQGGEQYF. The DNA of the CDR3 is TGTGCCAGCAGATCCCCGACAGGGCAGGGGGGCGAGCAGTACTTC.

V usage is TRBV13 and J usage is TRBJ2-5; 9 bases match TRBD2. Germline V gives CDR1 PRHDT, CDR2 FYEKMQ (reference sequence). The CDR3 covers 14 residues. V lost 3 bases to trimming and J lost 3 bases; unmatched junction nucleotides: 2. In DNA form, the CDR3 reads TGTGCCAGCAGCTTGCGGGGGGGTAAAGAGACCCAGTACTTC. This sequence encodes CASSLRGGKETQYF.

The gene calls are TRBV4-1 and TRBJ2-1; 16 positions match TRBD2. With V trimmed by 0 bases and J by 4 bases, 9 bases remained unmatched. The CDR3 contains 20 residues. Germline loops: CDR1 MGHRA, CDR2 YSYEKL. The CDR3 loop is CASSQDRGLAGGGVYNEQFF. In DNA, the CDR3 is TGCGCCAGCAGCCAAGATAGGGGACTAGCGGGAGGGGGGGTATACAATGAGCAGTTCTTC.

The chain combines TRBV7-2 with TRBJ2-2, with 9 positions matching TRBD2. V lost 5 bases to trimming and J lost 5 bases; unmatched junction nucleotides: 9. The CDR3 loop spans 16 amino acids. From germline, CDR1 is SGHTA and CDR2 FQGNSA. The DNA of the CDR3 is TGTGCCAGCAGCCCAGGGGCTAGCGGGGAAACCGGGGAGCTGTTTTTT. Amino acid sequence: CASSPGASGETGELFF.

The chain combines TRBV30 with TRBJ2-7; 8 positions agree with TRBD2. The V and J ends lost 0 bases and 9 bases, in that order; junction bases with no gene match: 7. CDR3 length: 13 amino acids. From germline, CDR1 is GTSNPN and CDR2 SVGIG (reference sequence). The CDR3 DNA sequence: TGTGCCTGGAGTGTACGGGGGGGCGCTAGGCAGTACTTC. Translation gives CAWSVRGGARQYF.

The chain is built from TRBV7-9 and TRBJ2-3, with 7 bases fitting TRBD2. V lost 5 bases to trimming and J lost 2 bases; unmatched junction nucleotides: 7. The CDR3 loop spans 15 amino acids. The V gene's germline CDR1 is SEHNR and CDR2 FQNEAQ (reference sequence). The CDR3 DNA reads as TGTGCCAGCAGCCCAGGACTAGGATCCACAGATACGCAGTATTTT. Its translation is CASSPGLGSTDTQYF. Full variable domain (missing parts from reference TRBV7-9 and TRBJ2-3): DTGVSQNPRHKITKRGQNVTFRCDPISEHNRLYWYRQTLGQGPEFLTYFQNEAQLEKSRLLSDRFSAERPKGSFSTLEIQRTEQGDSAMYLCASSPGLGSTDTQYFGPGTRLTVL.

The chain recombines TRBV19 with TRBJ2-7; TRBD1 matches at 9 bases. With 6 bases clipped from V and 2 bases from J, the junction kept 5 bases outside the gene matches. Germline CDR1 reads LNHDA; CDR2 reads SQIVND (reference sequence). The CDR3 contains 14 residues. The CDR3 loop reads CASSTGQGTYEQYF. DNA for the CDR3: TGTGCCAGTAGCACGGGACAGGGCACCTACGAGCAGTACTTC.

This chain connects TRBV6-4 to TRBJ2-7; D is possibly TRBD2 (5 bases). Germline V gene data show CDR1 as MRHNA and CDR2 as SNTAGT. The length of the CDR3 is 15 residues. Trimming took 2 bases from V and 2 from J, leaving 13 bases between them. The CDR3 DNA reads as TGTGCCAGCAGTGACGGGGAGACTATACCCTACGAGCAGTACTTC. Protein sequence: CASSDGETIPYEQYF.

The chain is built from TRBV5-1 and TRBJ1-1; 9 nucleotides agree with TRBD1. The V and J ends lost 4 bases and 5 bases, in that order; junction bases with no gene match: 6. Germline assignment: CDR1 SGHRS and CDR2 YFSETQ. The CDR3 extends over 14 amino acids. The CDR3 DNA reads TGCGCCAGCAGCCCTGGGACAGGGAGGACTGAAGCTTTCTTT. It encodes CASSPGTGRTEAFF. Using reference TRBV5-1 and TRBJ1-1 for the parts outside the CDR3, the full variable domain is KAGVTQTPRYLIKTRGQQVTLSCSPISGHRSVSWYQQTPGQGLQFLFEYFSETQRNKGNFPGRFSGRQFSNSRSEMNVSTLELGDSALYLCASSPGTGRTEAFFGQGTRLTVV.

The gene calls are TRBV27 and TRBJ2-1, with D tentatively TRBD2 (5 bases). CDR1 and CDR2 (germline): MNHEY, SMNVEV (reference sequence). Between the trimmed V and J ends, which lost 5 bases and 4 bases, there was a span of 15 bases. This CDR3 region has 15 residues. Written as DNA, the CDR3 is TGTGCCAGCAGTGCCCCCAGCGGTTTTTACAATGAGCAGTTCTTC. The encoded protein is CASSAPSGFYNEQFF.

The table lists this clone with a few counts. The chain combines TRBV6-1 with TRBJ2-7, with a weak D call TRBD2 (5 bases). CDR3 length equals 15 residues. With 2 bases removed from V and 2 bases from J, the gap between germline ends came to 13 bases. Germline values: CDR1 MNHNS, CDR2 SASEGT. The CDR3 sequence is CASSESGIKPYEQYF. DNA of the CDR3: TGTGCCAGCAGTGAATCCGGGATAAAACCCTACGAGCAGTACTTC.

CDR3 in DNA: TGTGCCAGCAGTACCTACCCAGGGGGCTCCTACAATGAGCAGTTCTTC. Translated: CASSTYPGGSYNEQFF. The chain is built from TRBV27 and TRBJ2-1, with 7 bases aligning to TRBD1. The CDR3 totals 16 residues. The V gene end was trimmed by 5 bases and the J gene end by 0 bases; junction bases not matched to a gene: 7. Germline V gene lookup returns CDR1 MNHEY and CDR2 SMNVEV (reference sequence).

J is TRBJ2-5 and V is TRBV7-2, with a weak D call TRBD2 (6 bases). CDR3 size: 13 residues. Deletions cut 7 bases from V and 7 bases from J, with 16 bases between. Germline V gene sequence: CDR1 SGHTA, CDR2 FQGNSA. The CDR3 sequence is CASMGGGTLTQYF. CDR3 coding DNA: TGTGCCAGCATGGGCGGCGGGACTTTGACCCAGTACTTC.

This chain links TRBV28 with TRBJ1-1, with 8 bases fitting TRBD1. CDR1 is MDHEN and CDR2 is SYDVKM in the germline V gene. This CDR3 comprises 14 residues. The V gene end was trimmed by 6 bases and the J gene end by 1 base; junction bases not matched to a gene: 4. The CDR3 region has the DNA TGTGCCAGCAGCCAAGACAGGGGGAACACTGAAGCTTTCTTT. Translated: CASSQDRGNTEAFF.

The gene calls are TRBV7-8 and TRBJ2-7, with D perhaps TRBD2 (6 bases). The ends were cut back, 5 bases at V and 0 bases at J, with 14 bases in the middle. This CDR3 is built from 15 residues. Germline CDR1 is SGHVS and CDR2 is FQNEAQ. CDR3 DNA: TGTGCCAGCAGCCCCCCCGGAGGGACCTCCTACGAGCAGTACTTC. Translating gives CASSPPGGTSYEQYF.

This rearrangement joins TRBV13 to TRBJ2-5, with TRBD2 matching 7 bases. This CDR3 comprises 14 residues. Per the germline V gene, CDR1 is PRHDT and CDR2 is FYEKMQ (reference sequence). V shed 8 bases, J shed 1 base, and the junction held 7 bases outside the gene matches. The CDR3 sequence is CASRMWGGQETQYF. The DNA of the CDR3 is TGTGCCAGCCGGATGTGGGGGGGCCAAGAGACCCAGTACTTC.

The chain recombines TRBV30 with TRBJ2-4; 7 nucleotides align to TRBD2. J gave up 7 bases and V 4 bases, and 16 bases lay outside the gene matches. CDR1 is GTSNPN, CDR2 SVGIG, per germline (reference sequence). The CDR3 has 16 amino acids. The CDR3: CAWTLKTGEGLNIQYF. CDR3 nucleotide sequence: TGTGCCTGGACCCTAAAAACGGGGGAGGGCCTTAACATTCAGTACTTC. Using reference TRBV30 and TRBJ2-4 for the parts outside the CDR3, the full variable domain is SQTIHQWPATLVQPVGSPLSLECTVEGTSNPNLYWYRQAAGRGLQLLFYSVGIGQISSEVPQNLSASRPQDRQFILSSKKLLLSDSGFYLCAWTLKTGEGLNIQYFGAGTRLSVL.

The J gene is TRBJ1-5, the V gene TRBV19; D gene uncertain. V lost 8 bases and J lost 3, with 11 bases in between. CDR3 length: 13 residues. Germline V gene sequence: CDR1 LNHDA, CDR2 SQIVND (reference sequence). The CDR3 loop reads CASCGRDNQPQHF. For the CDR3, the DNA is TGTGCCAGTTGTGGACGGGACAATCAGCCCCAGCATTTT.

This rearrangement joins TRBV6-1 to TRBJ1-2; 7 bases agree with TRBD1. With 8 bases clipped from V and 0 bases from J, the junction kept 9 bases outside the gene matches. The CDR3 is 15 residues long. Germline CDR1 reads MNHNS; CDR2 reads SASEGT. The CDR3, as DNA: TGTGCCAGCGAAAAGGGGGCCGGAGCTAACTATGGCTACACCTTC. Its translation is CASEKGAGANYGYTF.

The chain couples TRBV10-3 to TRBJ1-2; perhaps TRBD1 as D (6 bases). The germline V gene has CDR1 ENHRY and CDR2 SYGVKD. The CDR3 consists of 12 residues. V lost 11 bases to trimming and J lost 8 bases, with 18 bases between them. The CDR3 DNA is TGTGCCGGCCATGATCAGGGGACCGGCTACACCTTC. Amino acids: CAGHDQGTGYTF.

V usage is TRBV2 and J usage is TRBJ1-2; D is unclear. V was pared by 4 bases and J by 2 bases, with 8 bases between. The germline V gene has CDR1 SNHLY and CDR2 FYNNEI. The CDR3 spans 13 residues. The CDR3 loop reads CASSVGQNYGYTF. CDR3 DNA sequence: TGTGCCAGCAGTGTTGGTCAGAACTATGGCTACACCTTC.

Points on this clone: Other DNA sequences of this sample code for an identical CDR3. The V gene is TRBV27, the J gene TRBJ1-1; possible D gene TRBD1, 6 bases. This CDR3 has 11 amino acids. Per the germline V gene, CDR1 is MNHEY and CDR2 is SMNVEV (reference sequence). The V end was cut by 11 bases, the J end by 6 bases, with 13 bases between. The CDR3 nucleotides are TGTGCCGCATCCTCAGGGGCTGAAGCTTTCTTT. Encoded protein: CAASSGAEAFF.

This clone was observed once. The chain is built from TRBV5-1 and TRBJ2-7, with TRBD2 matching 12 bases. V was pared by 2 bases and J by 3 bases, with 12 bases of the junction left unmatched. This CDR3 comprises 18 residues. The germline V gene encodes CDR1 SGHRS and CDR2 YFSETQ. DNA for the CDR3: TGCGCCAGCAGCTTACCCGCTAGCGGGGGGGCCGTGCTCTACGAGCAGTACTTC. This translates into CASSLPASGGAVLYEQYF.

The chain combines TRBV5-1 with TRBJ2-7, with TRBD2 identical over 10 bases. Per the germline V gene, CDR1 is SGHRS and CDR2 is YFSETQ. Trimming removed 4 bases from V and 3 bases from J; junction bases left unmatched: 10. CDR3 length: 16 residues. As DNA, the CDR3 is TGCGCCAGCAGCGACCCCGGACTAGCGGTCGGCTACGAGCAGTACTTC. It codes for CASSDPGLAVGYEQYF.

The chain uses TRBV28 and TRBJ2-1, with D unresolved. Trimming took 2 bases from V and 8 from J, leaving 13 bases between them. Germline assignment: CDR1 MDHEN and CDR2 SYDVKM. This CDR3 spans 14 amino acids. The CDR3 region has the DNA TGTGCCAGCAGTTTACCCACTCGTCGCGATGAGCAGTTCTTC. Translation: CASSLPTRRDEQFF.

The gene calls are TRBV5-1 and TRBJ2-5, with D possibly matching TRBD2 (5 bases). Germline values: CDR1 SGHRS, CDR2 YFSETQ. This CDR3 spans 13 amino acids. Trimming took off 0 bases at V and 9 bases at J, with 12 bases between the two ends. CDR3 amino acids: CASSLGQNGAQYF. The CDR3 DNA is TGCGCCAGCAGCTTGGGGCAGAACGGGGCCCAGTACTTC.